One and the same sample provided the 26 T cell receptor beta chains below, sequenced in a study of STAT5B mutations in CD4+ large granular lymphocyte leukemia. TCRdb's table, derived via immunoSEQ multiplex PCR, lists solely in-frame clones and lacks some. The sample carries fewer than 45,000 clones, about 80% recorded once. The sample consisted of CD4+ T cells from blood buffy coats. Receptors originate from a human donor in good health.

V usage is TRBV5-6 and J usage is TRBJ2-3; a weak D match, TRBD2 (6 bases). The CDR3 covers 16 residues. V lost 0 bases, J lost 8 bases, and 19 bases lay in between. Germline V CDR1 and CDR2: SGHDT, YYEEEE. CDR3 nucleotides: TGTGCCAGCAGCTTGGTCGGGACTTTGGGTCGTGGTACGCAGTATTTT. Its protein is CASSLVGTLGRGTQYF.

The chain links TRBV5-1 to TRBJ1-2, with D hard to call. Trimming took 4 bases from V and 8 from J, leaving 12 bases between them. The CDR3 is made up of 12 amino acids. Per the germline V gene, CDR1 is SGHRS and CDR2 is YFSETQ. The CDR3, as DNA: TGCGCCAGCAGCCCGGACGGGGTCGGCTACACCTTC. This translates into CASSPDGVGYTF.

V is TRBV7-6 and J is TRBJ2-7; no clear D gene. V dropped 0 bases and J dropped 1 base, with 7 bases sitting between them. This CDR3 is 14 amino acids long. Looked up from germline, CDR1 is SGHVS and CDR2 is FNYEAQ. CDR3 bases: TGTGCCAGCAGCTTAGCGGGAACATCCTACGAGCAGTACTTC. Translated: CASSLAGTSYEQYF.

The CDR3 nucleotides are TGTGCCAGCAGCGTAGGACAGGGGGAGACCCAGTACTTC. Amino acid sequence: CASSVGQGETQYF. The rearrangement links TRBV9 to TRBJ2-5, with TRBD1 identical over 8 bases. Germline CDR1 reads SGDLS; CDR2 reads YYNGEE. With V trimmed by 0 bases and J by 5 bases, 0 bases remained unmatched. CDR3 length: 13 residues.

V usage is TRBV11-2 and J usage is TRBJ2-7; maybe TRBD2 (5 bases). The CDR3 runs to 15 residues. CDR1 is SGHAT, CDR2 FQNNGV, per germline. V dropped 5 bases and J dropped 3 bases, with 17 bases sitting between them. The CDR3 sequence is CASSDPRGSSYEQYF. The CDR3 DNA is TGTGCCAGCAGCGACCCCCGGGGATCGAGCTACGAGCAGTACTTC.

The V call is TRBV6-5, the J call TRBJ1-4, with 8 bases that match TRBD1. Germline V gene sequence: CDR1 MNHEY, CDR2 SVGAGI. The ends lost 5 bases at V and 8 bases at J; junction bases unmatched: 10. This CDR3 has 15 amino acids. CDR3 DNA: TGTGCCAGCAGTGCTCGACCGGGACAGGCCGAAAAACTGTTTTTT. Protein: CASSARPGQAEKLFF.

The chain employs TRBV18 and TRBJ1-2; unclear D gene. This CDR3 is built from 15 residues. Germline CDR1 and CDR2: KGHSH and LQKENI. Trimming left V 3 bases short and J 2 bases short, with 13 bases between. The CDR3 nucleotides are TGTGCCAGCTCACCTCAGAGGGTACCCAACTATGGCTACACCTTC. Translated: CASSPQRVPNYGYTF.

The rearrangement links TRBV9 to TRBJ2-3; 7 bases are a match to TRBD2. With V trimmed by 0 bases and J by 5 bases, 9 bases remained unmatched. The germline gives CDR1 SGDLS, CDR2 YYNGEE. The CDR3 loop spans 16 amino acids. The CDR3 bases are TGTGCCAGCAGCGTAGTGCCGGGAGGCCCAGGAGATACGCAGTATTTT. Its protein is CASSVVPGGPGDTQYF.

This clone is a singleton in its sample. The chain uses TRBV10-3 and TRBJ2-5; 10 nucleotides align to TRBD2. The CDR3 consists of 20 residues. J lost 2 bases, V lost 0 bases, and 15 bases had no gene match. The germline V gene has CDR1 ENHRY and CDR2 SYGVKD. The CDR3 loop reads CAISESWGTSAGTRQETQYF. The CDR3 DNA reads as TGTGCCATCAGTGAGTCCTGGGGGACTAGCGCAGGAACAAGACAAGAGACCCAGTACTTC.

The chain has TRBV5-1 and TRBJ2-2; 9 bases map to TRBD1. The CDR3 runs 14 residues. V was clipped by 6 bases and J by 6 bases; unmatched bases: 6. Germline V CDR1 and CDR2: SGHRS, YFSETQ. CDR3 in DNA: TGCGCCAGCACGGACAGGGGTCGGTCCGGGGAGCTGTTTTTT. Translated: CASTDRGRSGELFF. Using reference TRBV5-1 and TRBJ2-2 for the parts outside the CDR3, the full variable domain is KAGVTQTPRYLIKTRGQQVTLSCSPISGHRSVSWYQQTPGQGLQFLFEYFSETQRNKGNFPGRFSGRQFSNSRSEMNVSTLELGDSALYLCASTDRGRSGELFFGEGSRLTVL.

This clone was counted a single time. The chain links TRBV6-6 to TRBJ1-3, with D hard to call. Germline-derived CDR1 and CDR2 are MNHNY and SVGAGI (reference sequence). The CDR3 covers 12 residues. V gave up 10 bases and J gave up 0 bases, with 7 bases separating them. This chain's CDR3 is CATSSSGNTIYF. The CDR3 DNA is TGTGCCACCAGCTCCTCTGGAAACACCATATATTTT.

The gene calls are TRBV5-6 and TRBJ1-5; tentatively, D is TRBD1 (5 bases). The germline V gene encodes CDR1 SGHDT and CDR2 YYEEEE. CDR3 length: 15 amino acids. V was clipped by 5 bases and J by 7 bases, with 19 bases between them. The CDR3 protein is CASRRSDRGDQPQHF. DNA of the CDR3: TGTGCCAGCAGACGCTCGGATCGGGGGGACCAGCCCCAGCATTTT.

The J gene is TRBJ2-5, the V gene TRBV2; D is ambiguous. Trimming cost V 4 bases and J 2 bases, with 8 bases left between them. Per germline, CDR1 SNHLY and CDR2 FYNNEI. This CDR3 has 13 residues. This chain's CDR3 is CASSVRQQETQYF. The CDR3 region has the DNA TGTGCCAGCAGTGTCCGGCAGCAAGAGACCCAGTACTTC.

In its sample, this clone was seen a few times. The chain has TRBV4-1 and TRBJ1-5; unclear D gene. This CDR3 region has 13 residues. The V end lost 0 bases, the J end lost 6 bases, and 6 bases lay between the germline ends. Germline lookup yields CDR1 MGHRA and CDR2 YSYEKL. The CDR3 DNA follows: TGCGCCAGCAGCCAAGAGCACATTCAGCCCCAGCATTTT. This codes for CASSQEHIQPQHF.

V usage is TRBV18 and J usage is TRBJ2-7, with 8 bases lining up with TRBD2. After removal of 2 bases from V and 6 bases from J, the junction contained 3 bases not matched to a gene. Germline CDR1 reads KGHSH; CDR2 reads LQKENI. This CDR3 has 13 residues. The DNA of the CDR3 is TGTGCCAGCTCACCAGGGACTAGGAGCGAGCAGTACTTC. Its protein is CASSPGTRSEQYF.

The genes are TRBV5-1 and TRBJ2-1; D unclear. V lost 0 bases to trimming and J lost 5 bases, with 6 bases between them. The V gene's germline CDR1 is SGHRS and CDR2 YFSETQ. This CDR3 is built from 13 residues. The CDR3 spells CASSLGSDNEQFF. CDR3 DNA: TGCGCCAGCAGCTTGGGTTCAGACAATGAGCAGTTCTTC.

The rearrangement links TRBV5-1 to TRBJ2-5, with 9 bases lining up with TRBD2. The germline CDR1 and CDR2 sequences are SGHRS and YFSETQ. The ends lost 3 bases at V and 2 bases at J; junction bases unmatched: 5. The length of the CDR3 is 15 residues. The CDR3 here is CASSYRLAGQETQYF. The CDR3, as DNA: TGCGCCAGCAGCTATCGTCTAGCGGGACAAGAGACCCAGTACTTC.

The CDR3 spells CASSRQGYEQYF. The DNA of the CDR3 is TGTGCCAGCAGTAGACAGGGGTACGAGCAGTACTTC. The chain recombines TRBV2 with TRBJ2-7; 8 bases are shared with TRBD1. CDR1 SNHLY and CDR2 FYNNEI come from the germline V gene. Germline trimming cut 5 bases from V and 4 bases from J; bases unmatched to any gene: 1. The CDR3 runs to 12 residues.

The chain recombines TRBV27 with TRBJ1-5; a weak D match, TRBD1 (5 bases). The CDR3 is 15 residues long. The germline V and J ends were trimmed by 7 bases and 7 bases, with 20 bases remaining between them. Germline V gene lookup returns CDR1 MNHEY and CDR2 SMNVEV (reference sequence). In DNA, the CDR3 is TGTGCCAGCATGTTGGTTGGGCAGGGAGTCCAGCCCCAGCATTTT. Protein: CASMLVGQGVQPQHF.

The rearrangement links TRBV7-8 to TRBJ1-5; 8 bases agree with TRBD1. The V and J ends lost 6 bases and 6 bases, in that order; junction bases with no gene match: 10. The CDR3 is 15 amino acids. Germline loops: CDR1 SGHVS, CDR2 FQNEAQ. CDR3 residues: CASRLTGGGGQPQHF. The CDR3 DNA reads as TGTGCCAGCAGGTTAACAGGGGGTGGGGGTCAGCCCCAGCATTTT.

Here the CDR3 DNA reads TGTGCCAGCAGCTTAGACATAACTAGCGGGGAGACCCAGTACTTC. Amino acid sequence: CASSLDITSGETQYF. The V gene is TRBV7-2, the J gene TRBJ2-5; the match to TRBD2 covers 9 bases. CDR1 and CDR2 (germline): SGHTA, FQGNSA. The CDR3 runs to 15 residues. The ends lost 1 base at V and 5 bases at J; junction bases unmatched: 5.

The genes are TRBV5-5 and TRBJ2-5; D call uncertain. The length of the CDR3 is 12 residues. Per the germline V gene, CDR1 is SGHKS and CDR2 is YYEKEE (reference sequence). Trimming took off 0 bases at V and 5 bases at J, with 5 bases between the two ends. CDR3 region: CASSLGVETQYF. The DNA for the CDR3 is TGTGCCAGCAGCTTGGGGGTGGAGACCCAGTACTTC.

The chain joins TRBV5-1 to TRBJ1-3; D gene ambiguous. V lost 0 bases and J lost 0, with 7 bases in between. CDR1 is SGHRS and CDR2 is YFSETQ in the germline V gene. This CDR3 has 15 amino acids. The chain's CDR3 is CASSLEGNSGNTIYF. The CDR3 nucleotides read TGCGCCAGCAGCTTGGAGGGAAACTCTGGAAACACCATATATTTT.

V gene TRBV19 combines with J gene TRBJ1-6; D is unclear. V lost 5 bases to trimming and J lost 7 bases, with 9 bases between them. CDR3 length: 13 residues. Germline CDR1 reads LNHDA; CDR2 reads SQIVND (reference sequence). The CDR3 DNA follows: TGTGCCAGTAGTTTTGGAGGGAATTCACCCCTCCACTTT. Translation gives CASSFGGNSPLHF.

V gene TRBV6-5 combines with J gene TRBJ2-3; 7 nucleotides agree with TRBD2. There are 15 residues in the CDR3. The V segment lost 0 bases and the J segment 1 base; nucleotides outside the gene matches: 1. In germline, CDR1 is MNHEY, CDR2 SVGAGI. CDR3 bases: TGTGCCAGCAGTTACTCGAGCGGGGGCACAGATACGCAGTATTTT. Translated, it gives CASSYSSGGTDTQYF.

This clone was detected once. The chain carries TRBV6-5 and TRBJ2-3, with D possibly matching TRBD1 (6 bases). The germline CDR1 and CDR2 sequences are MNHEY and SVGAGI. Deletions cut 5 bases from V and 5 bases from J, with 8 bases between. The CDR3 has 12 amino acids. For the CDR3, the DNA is TGTGCCAGCAGTACAGGGATAGATACGCAGTATTTT. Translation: CASSTGIDTQYF.